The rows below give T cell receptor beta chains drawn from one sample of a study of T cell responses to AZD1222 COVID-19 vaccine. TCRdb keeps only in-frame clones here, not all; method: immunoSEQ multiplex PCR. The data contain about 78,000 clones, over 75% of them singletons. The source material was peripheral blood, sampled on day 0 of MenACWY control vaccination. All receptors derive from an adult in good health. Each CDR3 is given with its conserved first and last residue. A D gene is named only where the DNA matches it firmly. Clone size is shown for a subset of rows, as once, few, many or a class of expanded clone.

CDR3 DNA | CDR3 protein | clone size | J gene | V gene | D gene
TGTGGTTCGAGGGGCGACTCGGGCGGCTACACCTTC | CGSRGDSGGYTF | once | TRBJ1-2 | TRBV19 | NA
TGTGCCAGCAGCTTGAGGTCCCCGGACCCTGGTCGGGAGCAGTACTTC | CASSLRSPDPGREQYF | NA | TRBJ2-7 | TRBV5-8 | NA
TGTGCCAGCAGTTGGGGGAAAGATCAGCCCCAGCATTTT | CASSWGKDQPQHF | NA | TRBJ1-5 | TRBV12-3/TRBV12-4 | NA
TGCGCCAGCAGCTTGGGATTTGGGACAGGGAAGAACATTCAGTACTTC | CASSLGFGTGKNIQYF | NA | TRBJ2-4 | TRBV5-1 | TRBD1
TGCGCCAGCAGCCAAGAGGGACAGGGACATTCACCCCTCCACTTT | CASSQEGQGHSPLHF | NA | TRBJ1-6 | TRBV4-3 | TRBD1
TGCGCCAGCAGCTACGTGACCAGCACAGATACGCAGTATTTT | CASSYVTSTDTQYF | NA | TRBJ2-3 | TRBV5-1 | NA
TGTGCCAGCACCGGACAGGGTCCCTACGAGCAGTACTTC | CASTGQGPYEQYF | NA | TRBJ2-7 | TRBV2 | TRBD1
TGTGCCAGTAGTAAATCAACAGGGGGCGGGGTTGGGCAGCCCCAGCATTTT | CASSKSTGGGVGQPQHF | NA | TRBJ1-5 | TRBV19 | TRBD1
TGTGCCAGCTCACCAAGGGAGAGGTATGGCTACACCTTC | CASSPRERYGYTF | NA | TRBJ1-2 | TRBV18 | NA
TGTGCTAGTGGCCCTCCTAGGGAGACCCAGTACTTC | CASGPPRETQYF | NA | TRBJ2-5 | TRBV12-5 | NA